The entry below gives a single T cell receptor beta chain sequence along with its context. Its antigen remains unknown. One end of the junction varies from germline; a read error may be responsible. These data come from a study of T cell repertoires in cytomegalovirus infection. Looking at the study overall: Both recently identified HLA-C-restricted and well-studied HLA-B-restricted CMV epitopes were used in the study. CMV infection and matching HLA type were both indicated by public TCR beta signatures.

MiXCR, applied by TCRdb to the reads, yields one record per CDR3 protein. The sample comprises approximately 260,000 distinct CDR3 sequences, under 25% of which are singletons, and roughly 19% rests with the top ten. General study findings and limits: Cumulative frequency (of public TCR beta family members) identified carriers of CMV plus the relevant HLA. What dominated the ex vivo response were HLA-C-restricted CMV-specific TCR beta clonotypes.

The sample here was cultured PBMCs, taken from culture after CMV antigen stimulation. This clonotype originated in a human donor in good health (CMV status not recorded). Some clones in this sample may be carry-over from other donors' samples.

The CDR3 protein is CTSSSINQGAAEAFF. As DNA, the CDR3 is TGTACCAGCAGTTCAATAAATCAGGGGGCCGCTGAAGCTTTCTTT. The rearrangement joins TRBV6-5 to TRBJ1-1; 8 bases line up with TRBD1. Looked up from germline, CDR1 is MNHEY and CDR2 is SVGAGI. This CDR3 region has 15 residues.